This T cell receptor (beta chain) was found in a study of blood T cell repertoires in COVID-19. Study details: Samples came from the United States, Italy and Spain, spanning acute and convalescent COVID-19. In each case, the material was cDNA or gDNA derived from T cells, B-cell-depleted T cells, or PBMCs.

Original methodology: It was from reference gene primer amplification that nucleated cell counts were estimated. The data were produced by immunoSEQ multiplex PCR, yet TCRdb's version contains in-frame clones alone and is incomplete. V and J calls and clone size come straight from that table; D and trimming were deduced from the DNA. The data hold approximately 80,000 clones, with less than 95% observed a single time. The sample was peripheral blood. This receptor was identified in a woman aged 45 to 65 in a cohort sampled during active COVID-19.

The CDR3: CASSLSLVVNEQFF. In nucleotides, the CDR3 is TGTGCCAGCAGTTTAAGCCTAGTAGTGAATGAGCAGTTCTTC. The rearrangement joins TRBV27 to TRBJ2-1; the D is unclear. The CDR3 totals 14 residues. Germline V lookup: CDR1 MNHEY, CDR2 SMNVEV (reference sequence). Deletions cut 2 bases from V and 7 bases from J, with 12 bases between.